This entry describes one T cell receptor beta chain. This same CDR3 is encoded by further DNA sequences in the sample. The CDR3 has 14 residues. The germline gives CDR1 KGHSH, CDR2 LQKENI. V was clipped by 5 bases and J by 7 bases; unmatched bases: 2. The sample comes from a study of blood T cell repertoires in COVID-19. Clones were sequenced by immunoSEQ multiplex PCR, and TCRdb holds only the in-frame ones, with some missing. The table lists approximately 210,000 clones, roughly 77% of them singletons. The origin of this receptor is a woman in her 50s with acute COVID-19. What was sequenced was PBMCs or T cells enriched from blood (not recorded which). The chain has TRBV18 and TRBJ1-6; TRBD1 aligns across 10 bases. The CDR3 spells CASSRDRGNSPLHF. DNA for the CDR3: TGTGCCAGCTCAAGGGACAGGGGAAATTCACCCCTCCACTTT.